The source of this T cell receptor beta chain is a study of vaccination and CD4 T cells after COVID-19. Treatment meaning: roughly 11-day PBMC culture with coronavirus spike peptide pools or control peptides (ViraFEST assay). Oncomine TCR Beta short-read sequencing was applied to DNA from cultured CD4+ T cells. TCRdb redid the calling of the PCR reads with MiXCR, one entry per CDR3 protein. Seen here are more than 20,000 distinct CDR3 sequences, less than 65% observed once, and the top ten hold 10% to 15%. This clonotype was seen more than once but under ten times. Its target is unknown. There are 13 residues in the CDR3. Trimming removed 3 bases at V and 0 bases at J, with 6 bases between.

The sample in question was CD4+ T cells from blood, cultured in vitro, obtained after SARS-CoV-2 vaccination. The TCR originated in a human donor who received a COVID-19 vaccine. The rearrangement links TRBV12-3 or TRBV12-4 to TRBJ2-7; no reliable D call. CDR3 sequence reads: CASSLVGSYEQYF. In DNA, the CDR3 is TGTGCCAGCAGTTTGGTTGGCTCCTACGAGCAGTACTTC.